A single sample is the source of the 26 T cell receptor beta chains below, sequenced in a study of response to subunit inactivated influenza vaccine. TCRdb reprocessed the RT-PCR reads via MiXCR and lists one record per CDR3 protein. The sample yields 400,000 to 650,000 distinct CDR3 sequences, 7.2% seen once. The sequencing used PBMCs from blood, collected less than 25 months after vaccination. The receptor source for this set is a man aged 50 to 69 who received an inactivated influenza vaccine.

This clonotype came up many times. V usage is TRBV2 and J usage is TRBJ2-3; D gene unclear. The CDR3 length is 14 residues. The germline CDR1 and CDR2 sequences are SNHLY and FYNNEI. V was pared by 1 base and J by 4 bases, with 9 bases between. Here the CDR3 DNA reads TGTGCCAGCAGTGAAGTCCGATACGCAGATACGCAGTATTTT. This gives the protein CASSEVRYADTQYF.

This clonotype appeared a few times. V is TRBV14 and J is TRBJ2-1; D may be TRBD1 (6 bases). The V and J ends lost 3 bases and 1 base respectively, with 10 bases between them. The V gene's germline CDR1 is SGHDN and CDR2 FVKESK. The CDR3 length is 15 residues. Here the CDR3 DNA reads TGTGCCAGCAGCCAGCAACAGGGTTCCTACAATGAGCAGTTCTTC. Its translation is CASSQQQGSYNEQFF. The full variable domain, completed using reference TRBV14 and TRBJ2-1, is EAGVTQFPSHSVIEKGQTVTLRCDPISGHDNLYWYRRVMGKEIKFLLHFVKESKQDESGMPNNRFLAERTGGTYSTLKVQPAELEDSGVYFCASSQQQGSYNEQFFGPGTRLTVL.

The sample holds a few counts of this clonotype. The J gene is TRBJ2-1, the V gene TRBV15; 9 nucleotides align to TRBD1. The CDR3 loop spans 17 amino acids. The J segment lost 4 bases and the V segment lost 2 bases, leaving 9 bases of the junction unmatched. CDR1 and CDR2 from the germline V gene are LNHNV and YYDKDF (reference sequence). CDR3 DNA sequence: TGTGCCACCAGCAGACCTGCGGGGACAGGGATGTACAATGAGCAGTTCTTC. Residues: CATSRPAGTGMYNEQFF.

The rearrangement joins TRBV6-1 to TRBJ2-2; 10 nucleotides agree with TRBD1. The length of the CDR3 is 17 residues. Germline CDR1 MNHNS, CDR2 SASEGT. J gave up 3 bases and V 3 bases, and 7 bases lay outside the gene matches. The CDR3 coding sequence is TGTGCCAGCAGTGACTTGCCGGACAGGGGGTACACCGGGGAGCTGTTTTTT. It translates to CASSDLPDRGYTGELFF.

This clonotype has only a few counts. DNA for the CDR3: TGTGCCAGCAGCCAAGCGTTACAGGGAAGGGAGACCCAGTACTTC. Translation gives CASSQALQGRETQYF. The V and J genes are TRBV3-1 and TRBJ2-5, with a weak D call TRBD1 (6 bases). Germline assignment: CDR1 LGHDT and CDR2 YNNKEL (reference sequence). V lost 1 base, J lost 5 bases, and 14 bases lay in between. The CDR3 has 15 residues.

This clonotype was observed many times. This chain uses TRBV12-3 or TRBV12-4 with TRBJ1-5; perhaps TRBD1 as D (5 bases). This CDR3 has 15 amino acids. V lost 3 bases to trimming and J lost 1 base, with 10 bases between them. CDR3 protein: CASSLSPGSNQPQHF. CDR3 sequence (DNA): TGTGCCAGCAGTTTGAGTCCAGGGAGCAATCAGCCCCAGCATTTT.

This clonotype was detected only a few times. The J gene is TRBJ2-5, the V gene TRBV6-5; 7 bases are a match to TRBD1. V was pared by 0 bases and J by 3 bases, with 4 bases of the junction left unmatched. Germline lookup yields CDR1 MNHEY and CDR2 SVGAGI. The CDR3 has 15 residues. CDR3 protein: CASSYSTTGEETQYF. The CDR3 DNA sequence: TGTGCCAGCAGTTACTCGACTACAGGGGAAGAGACCCAGTACTTC.

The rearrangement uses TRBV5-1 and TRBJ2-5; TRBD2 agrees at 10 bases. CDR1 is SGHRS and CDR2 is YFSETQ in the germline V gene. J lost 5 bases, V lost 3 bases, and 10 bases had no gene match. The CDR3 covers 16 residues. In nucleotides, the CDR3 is TGCGCCAGCAGCTCCACTAGCGGGGTGGCCTGGGAGACCCAGTACTTC. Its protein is CASSSTSGVAWETQYF.

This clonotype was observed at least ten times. The CDR3 coding sequence is TGTGCCACCAGCAGAGAAAACCGACAGGGGGAAGAGACCCAGTACTTC. Protein: CATSRENRQGEETQYF. The J gene is TRBJ2-5, the V gene TRBV15; 9 bases match TRBD1. The V and J ends lost 0 bases and 3 bases, in that order; junction bases with no gene match: 5. Germline CDR1 reads LNHNV; CDR2 reads YYDKDF (reference sequence). The CDR3 contains 16 residues.

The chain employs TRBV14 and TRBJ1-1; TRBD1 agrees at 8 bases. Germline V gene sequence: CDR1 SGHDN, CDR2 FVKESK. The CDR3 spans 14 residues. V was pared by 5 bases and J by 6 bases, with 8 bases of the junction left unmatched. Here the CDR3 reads CASSVPGQVAEAFF. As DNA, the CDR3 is TGTGCCAGCAGCGTACCGGGACAGGTTGCTGAAGCTTTCTTT.

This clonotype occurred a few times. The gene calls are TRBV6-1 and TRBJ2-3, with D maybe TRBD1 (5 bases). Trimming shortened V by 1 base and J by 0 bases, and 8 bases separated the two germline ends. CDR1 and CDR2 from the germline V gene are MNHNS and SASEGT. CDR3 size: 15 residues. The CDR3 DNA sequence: TGTGCCAGCAGTGAAGGCGCAGGGAGCACAGATACGCAGTATTTT. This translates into CASSEGAGSTDTQYF.

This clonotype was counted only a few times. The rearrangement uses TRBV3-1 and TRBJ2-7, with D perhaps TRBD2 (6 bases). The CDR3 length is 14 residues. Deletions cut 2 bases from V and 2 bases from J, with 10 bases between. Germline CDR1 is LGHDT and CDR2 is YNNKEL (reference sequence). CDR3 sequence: CASSQRGITYEQYF. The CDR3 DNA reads TGTGCCAGCAGCCAACGCGGGATTACCTACGAGCAGTACTTC.

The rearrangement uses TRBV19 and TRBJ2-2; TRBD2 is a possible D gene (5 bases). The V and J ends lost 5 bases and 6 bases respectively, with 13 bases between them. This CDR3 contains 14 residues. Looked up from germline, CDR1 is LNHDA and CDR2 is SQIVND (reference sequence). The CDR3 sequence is CASSFLRGSGELFF. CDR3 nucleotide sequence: TGTGCCAGTAGTTTTCTGAGAGGGTCCGGGGAGCTGTTTTTT.

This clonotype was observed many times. Written as DNA, the CDR3 is TGTGCCACCGGTCTTGGTGTGGAGCAGTTCTTC. Translation: CATGLGVEQFF. This chain links TRBV6-5 with TRBJ2-1, with D unresolved. Germline values: CDR1 MNHEY, CDR2 SVGAGI. This CDR3 comprises 11 residues. Trimming pared 10 bases from V and 10 bases from J, leaving 14 bases between.

The CDR3 loop is CATSRTEDTQYF. CDR3 nucleotide sequence: TGTGCCACCAGCAGGACTGAAGATACGCAGTATTTT. This rearrangement joins TRBV15 to TRBJ2-3; no definite D call. Trimming cost V 3 bases and J 5 bases, with 6 bases left between them. CDR3 length: 12 amino acids. Looked up from germline, CDR1 is LNHNV and CDR2 is YYDKDF (reference sequence).

CDR3 residues: CSAQTGQVNQPQHF. CDR3 bases: TGCAGTGCCCAGACGGGACAGGTCAATCAGCCCCAGCATTTT. The rearrangement links TRBV20-1 to TRBJ1-5; 8 bases are shared with TRBD1. Germline CDR1 is DFQATT and CDR2 is SNEGSKA (reference sequence). The CDR3 loop spans 14 amino acids. V shed 6 bases and J 3 bases; nucleotides not matched to a gene: 7.

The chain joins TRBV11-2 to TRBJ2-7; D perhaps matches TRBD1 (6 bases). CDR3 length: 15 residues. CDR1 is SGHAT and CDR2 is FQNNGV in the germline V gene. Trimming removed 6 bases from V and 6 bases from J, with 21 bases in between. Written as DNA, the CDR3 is TGTGCCAGCAGTTATAATTTAGGCACAGGGCCCGAGCAGTACTTC. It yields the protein CASSYNLGTGPEQYF.

CDR3 amino acids: CASTHSGGGVSVTGELFF. CDR3 bases: TGTGCCAGCACTCATAGCGGTGGGGGGGTTTCGGTCACCGGGGAGCTGTTTTTT. The chain recombines TRBV7-8 with TRBJ2-2, with 7 bases identical to TRBD2. With V trimmed by 7 bases and J by 4 bases, 18 bases remained unmatched. The CDR3 spans 18 residues. Germline lookup yields CDR1 SGHVS and CDR2 FQNEAQ.

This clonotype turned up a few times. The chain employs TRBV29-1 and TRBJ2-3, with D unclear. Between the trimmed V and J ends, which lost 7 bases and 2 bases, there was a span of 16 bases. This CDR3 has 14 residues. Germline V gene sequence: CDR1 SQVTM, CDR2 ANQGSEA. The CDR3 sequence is CSASMGLTTDTQYF. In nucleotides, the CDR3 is TGCAGCGCCTCGATGGGTCTTACCACAGATACGCAGTATTTT.

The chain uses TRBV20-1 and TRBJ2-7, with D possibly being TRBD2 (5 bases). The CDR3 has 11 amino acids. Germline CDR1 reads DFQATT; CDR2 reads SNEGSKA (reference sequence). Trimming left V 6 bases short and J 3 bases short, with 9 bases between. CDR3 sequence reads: CSAGDFYEQYF. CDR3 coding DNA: TGCAGTGCGGGAGACTTCTACGAGCAGTACTTC.

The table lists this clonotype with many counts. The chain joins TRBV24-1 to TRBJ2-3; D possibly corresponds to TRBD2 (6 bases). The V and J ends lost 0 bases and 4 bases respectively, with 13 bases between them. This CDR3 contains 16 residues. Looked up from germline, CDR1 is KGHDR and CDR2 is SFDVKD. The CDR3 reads CATSDLTRGGADTQYF. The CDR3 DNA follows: TGTGCCACCAGTGATTTGACCCGTGGAGGGGCAGATACGCAGTATTTT.

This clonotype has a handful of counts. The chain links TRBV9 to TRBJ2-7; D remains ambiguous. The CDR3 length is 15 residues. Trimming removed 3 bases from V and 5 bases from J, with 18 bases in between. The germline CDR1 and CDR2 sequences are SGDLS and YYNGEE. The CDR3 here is CASSGSDGVGHEQYF. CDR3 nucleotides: TGTGCCAGCAGCGGATCGGACGGAGTTGGGCACGAGCAGTACTTC.

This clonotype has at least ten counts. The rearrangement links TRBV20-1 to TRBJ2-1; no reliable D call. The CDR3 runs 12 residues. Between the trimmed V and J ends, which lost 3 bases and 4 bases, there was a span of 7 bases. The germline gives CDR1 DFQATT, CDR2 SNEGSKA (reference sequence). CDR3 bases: TGCAGTGCTAGTATCCATTACAATGAGCAGTTCTTC. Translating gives CSASIHYNEQFF.

This CDR3 is CAISEADPDHEQYF. The CDR3 region has the DNA TGTGCCATCAGTGAGGCGGACCCCGATCACGAGCAGTACTTC. J is TRBJ2-7 and V is TRBV10-3; D gene ambiguous. Germline V gene sequence: CDR1 ENHRY, CDR2 SYGVKD. V was clipped by 2 bases and J by 5 bases, with 13 bases between them. The CDR3 is 14 amino acids.

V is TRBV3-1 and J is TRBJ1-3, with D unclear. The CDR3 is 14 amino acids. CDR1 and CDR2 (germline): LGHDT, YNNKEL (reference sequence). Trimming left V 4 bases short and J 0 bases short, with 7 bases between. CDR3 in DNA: TGTGCCAGCAGCCGATCGGACTCTGGAAACACCATATATTTT. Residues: CASSRSDSGNTIYF.

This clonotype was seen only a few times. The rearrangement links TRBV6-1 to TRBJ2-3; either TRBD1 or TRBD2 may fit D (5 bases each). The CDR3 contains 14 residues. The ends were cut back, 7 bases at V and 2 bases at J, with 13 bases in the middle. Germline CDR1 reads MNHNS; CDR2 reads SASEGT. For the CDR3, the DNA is TGTGCCAGCACCGTATCCGGGACCACAGATACGCAGTATTTT. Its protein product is CASTVSGTTDTQYF.